The count of the clone carrying this T cell receptor beta chain is one. Its cognate antigen is unknown. The CDR3 loop spans 14 amino acids. Germline assignment: CDR1 SGDLS and CDR2 YYNGEE. Trimming removed 3 bases from V and 4 bases from J, with 12 bases in between. The data were obtained in a study of long-term antiretroviral therapy in people with HIV. Study outcomes and limitations: CDR3 lengths in HIV samples spanned a narrower range than controls. Blood, drawn from about 2004 to 2017, may reflect older ART regimens.

Survey-level resolution applied to immunoSEQ assay v3.0. Libraries were prepared by immunoSEQ multiplex PCR; TCRdb keeps only in-frame clonotypes and omits some of them. This sample has more than 12,000 clones, with about three quarters found just once. V usage is TRBV9 and J usage is TRBJ2-3, with D perhaps given as TRBD1 or TRBD2 (5 bases each). The specimen was unsorted PBMCs, collected 1.3 years before starting antiretroviral therapy. The TCR sequence derives from a man aged 35 to 55 with HIV. The DNA of the CDR3 is TGTGCCAGCAGCGACCCGAGGGGCGCAGATACGCAGTATTTT. Its translation: CASSDPRGADTQYF.